One sample yielded the 4 T cell receptor beta chains listed below, sequenced in a study of T cell responses to AZD1222 COVID-19 vaccine. Clones were sequenced by immunoSEQ multiplex PCR, and TCRdb holds only the in-frame ones, with some missing. The sample lists 130,000 to 150,000 clones; 85% to 95% were seen once. Sequenced material: peripheral blood, taken after recovery from COVID-19. The receptors here all came from an adult who had recovered from COVID-19.

V and J are TRBV28 and TRBJ1-2, with TRBD1 matching 8 bases. Per germline, CDR1 MDHEN and CDR2 SYDVKM. Trimming took 7 bases from V and 6 from J; bases not matched to a gene: 13. This CDR3 has 15 residues. CDR3 residues: CASNYQAGGFNGYTF. CDR3 nucleotide sequence: TGTGCCAGCAATTACCAAGCAGGGGGCTTCAATGGCTACACCTTC.

This chain connects TRBV28 to TRBJ1-4; D is ambiguous. Looked up from germline, CDR1 is MDHEN and CDR2 is SYDVKM. The CDR3 spans 15 residues. The V gene lost 1 base and the J gene lost 0 bases, with 6 bases spanning the gap. The CDR3 coding sequence is TGTGCCAGCAGTTTATCAGATTCAACTAATGAAAAACTGTTTTTT. The encoded protein is CASSLSDSTNEKLFF.

J is TRBJ1-4 and V is TRBV5-1, with 7 bases that match TRBD1. Losses at the gene ends were 4 bases for V and 7 bases for J; bases not matched to a gene: 10. Per the germline V gene, CDR1 is SGHRS and CDR2 is YFSETQ. The CDR3 runs 15 residues. Here the CDR3 DNA reads TGCGCCAGCAGCGTTCCTACAGGGGTTGGTGAAAAACTGTTTTTT. It yields the protein CASSVPTGVGEKLFF.

This chain uses TRBV12-3 or TRBV12-4 with TRBJ1-2, with D unclear. V shed 5 bases and J shed 4 bases, with 11 bases lying between them. CDR3 size: 13 residues. The CDR3 sequence is CASSGRRLYGYTF. In DNA, the CDR3 is TGTGCCAGCAGTGGACGTAGGCTCTATGGCTACACCTTC.